Listed here is a single T cell receptor beta chain. Its antigen remains unknown. This sample was taken from a study of cytomegalovirus exposure and HLA in healthy donors. Regarding the study as a whole: Researchers reported that a few CMV-associated chains were confirmed in vitro as CMV antigen-specific.

In the PCR, 60 Vbeta and 13 Jbeta primers were used. This table comes from immunoSEQ multiplex PCR, and its TCRdb copy is limited to in-frame clones, with some not included. This table has about 150,000 clones, over 70% appearing once. CDR1 is SGHDT and CDR2 is YYEEEE in the germline V gene. J was trimmed by 5 bases and V by 0 bases; bases with no gene match: 9. CDR3 length equals 16 residues. The sample was PBMCs. The V gene is TRBV5-6, the J gene TRBJ2-5; TRBD2 matches 8 bases. This TCR was sampled from a middle-aged woman in good health and CMV-seronegative. DNA for the CDR3: TGTGCCAGCAGCTTGGCTGGGTCGGGGGGGCGTGAGACCCAGTACTTC. It yields the protein CASSLAGSGGRETQYF.